The next 13 T cell receptor beta chains were all read from a single sample in a study of Ad26.COV2.S vaccination and SARS-CoV-2 variants. Assay: immunoSEQ multiplex PCR; the TCRdb copy retains only in-frame clones and omits some. The table shows around 300,000 clones, with 70% to 90% occurring only once. Treatment in this sample: over 15 received Ad26.COV2.S at low or high dose, single or two shots; about 5 received placebo; per-sample allocation not given. Samples analyzed were those drawn on day 63 after the first vaccine or placebo injection. Material: peripheral blood, obtained in a trial of Ad26.COV2.S vaccine versus placebo. Source of these receptors: a person between 18 and 59 years old who received the Ad26.COV2.S COVID-19 vaccine or a placebo.

This chain uses TRBV6-5 with TRBJ1-4; D is unclear. From germline, CDR1 is MNHEY and CDR2 SVGAGI. The germline V and J ends were trimmed by 8 bases and 0 bases, with 10 bases remaining between them. This CDR3 region has 14 residues. The CDR3: CASVEPATNEKLFF. The CDR3 nucleotides read TGTGCCAGCGTTGAGCCTGCAACTAATGAAAAACTGTTTTTT.

The V gene is TRBV7-2, the J gene TRBJ2-7; 7 positions agree with TRBD2. Trimming at V came to 5 bases and at J to 5 bases, leaving 12 bases not matched to a gene. Germline V gene lookup returns CDR1 SGHTA and CDR2 FQGNSA. This CDR3 comprises 15 residues. CDR3 sequence: CASSVSGAGVHEQYF. Here the CDR3 DNA reads TGTGCCAGCAGCGTCAGTGGCGCGGGAGTCCACGAGCAGTACTTC.

This rearrangement joins TRBV2 to TRBJ1-4; D may be TRBD1 (6 bases). CDR3 size: 15 residues. Germline V CDR1 and CDR2: SNHLY, FYNNEI. Trimming took 0 bases from V and 2 from J, leaving 7 bases between them. The CDR3: CASSEADSTNEKLFF. CDR3 nucleotides: TGTGCCAGCAGTGAAGCGGACAGCACTAATGAAAAACTGTTTTTT.

The chain has TRBV6-5 and TRBJ1-1, with D tentatively TRBD1 (5 bases). From germline, CDR1 is MNHEY and CDR2 SVGAGI. V lost 4 bases, J lost 8 bases, and 17 bases lay in between. The CDR3 is 14 residues long. CDR3 coding DNA: TGTGCCAGCAGTTGGGGAAGGGGCGGCCGCGAAGCTTTCTTT. Protein sequence: CASSWGRGGREAFF.

This rearrangement joins TRBV28 to TRBJ1-6; no firm D call. The germline CDR1 and CDR2 sequences are MDHEN and SYDVKM. V was pared by 6 bases and J by 2 bases, with 11 bases between. This CDR3 contains 15 residues. The DNA of the CDR3 is TGTGCCAGCAGGGGGTTTCGGACCTATAATTCACCCCTCCACTTT. Translating it yields CASRGFRTYNSPLHF.

The chain carries TRBV6-5 and TRBJ1-6; D gene unclear. The CDR3 covers 12 residues. V gave up 6 bases and J gave up 13 bases, with 13 bases separating them. Germline loops: CDR1 MNHEY, CDR2 SVGAGI. Written as DNA, the CDR3 is TGTGCCAGCAGATCGGGAACGGGCCCCCTCCACTTT. This sequence encodes CASRSGTGPLHF.

The chain combines TRBV6-2 or TRBV6-3 with TRBJ1-1; D call uncertain. The V and J ends lost 3 bases and 5 bases respectively, with 7 bases between them. The CDR3 is 12 residues long. The germline V gene has CDR1 MNHEY and CDR2 SVGEGT. The CDR3 nucleotides are TGTGCCAGCAGTTATGTGGGAACTGAAGCTTTCTTT. Its protein product is CASSYVGTEAFF.

The chain links TRBV5-6 to TRBJ1-1; D gene ambiguous. The CDR3 covers 14 residues. Trimming took off 4 bases at V and 0 bases at J, with 10 bases between the two ends. Germline V gene sequence: CDR1 SGHDT, CDR2 YYEEEE. The CDR3 reads CASSIPRLNTEAFF. The CDR3 DNA is TGTGCCAGCAGCATCCCTCGACTGAACACTGAAGCTTTCTTT.

V gene TRBV9 combines with J gene TRBJ2-7; 10 positions match TRBD2. The CDR3 has 15 amino acids. The V and J ends lost 5 bases and 9 bases, in that order; junction bases with no gene match: 14. Germline V lookup: CDR1 SGDLS, CDR2 YYNGEE. In DNA, the CDR3 is TGTGCCAGCAGTGCCGGGACTAGCGTTGGGGGCGGGCAGTACTTC. It encodes CASSAGTSVGGGQYF.

The chain carries TRBV5-1 and TRBJ1-5; tentative D call: TRBD1 (5 bases). Looked up from germline, CDR1 is SGHRS and CDR2 is YFSETQ. This CDR3 region has 15 residues. Trimming cost V 0 bases and J 7 bases, with 14 bases left between them. CDR3 amino acids: CASSLDGAAEQPQHF. CDR3 sequence (DNA): TGCGCCAGCAGCTTGGACGGGGCCGCCGAGCAGCCCCAGCATTTT. The full variable domain, completed using reference TRBV5-1 and TRBJ1-5, is KAGVTQTPRYLIKTRGQQVTLSCSPISGHRSVSWYQQTPGQGLQFLFEYFSETQRNKGNFPGRFSGRQFSNSRSEMNVSTLELGDSALYLCASSLDGAAEQPQHFGDGTRLSIL.

This sequence joins TRBV2 and TRBJ2-3; TRBD2 is a possible D gene (6 bases). Germline values: CDR1 SNHLY, CDR2 FYNNEI. V dropped 6 bases and J dropped 0 bases, with 13 bases sitting between them. The CDR3 extends over 15 amino acids. The CDR3 nucleotides read TGTGCCAGCAGCTCACCGCGGGAAAGCACAGATACGCAGTATTTT. As protein: CASSSPRESTDTQYF.

This chain's CDR3 is CASSPGPYRSNQPQHF. The CDR3 DNA sequence: TGCGCCAGCAGCCCTGGACCGTACAGGAGCAATCAGCCCCAGCATTTT. The gene calls are TRBV4-1 and TRBJ1-5; maybe TRBD1 (5 bases). V shed 4 bases and J shed 1 base, with 14 bases lying between them. Germline CDR1 MGHRA, CDR2 YSYEKL. The CDR3 length is 16 residues.

This chain connects TRBV11-3 to TRBJ2-2; D perhaps matches TRBD1 (6 bases). CDR1 SGHNT and CDR2 YENEEA come from the germline V gene. This CDR3 comprises 13 residues. Trimming shortened V by 0 bases and J by 9 bases, and 8 bases separated the two germline ends. This CDR3 reads CASSLEGGRELFF. As DNA, the CDR3 is TGTGCCAGCAGCTTAGAAGGGGGACGGGAGCTGTTTTTT.